This TCR beta chain was obtained from a study of T cell changes during pregnancy in multiple sclerosis. Assay: immunoSEQ multiplex PCR; the TCRdb copy retains only in-frame clones and omits some. This table has roughly 31,000 clones, around 94% appearing once. This CDR3 has 15 residues. V was pared by 5 bases and J by 9 bases, with 8 bases of the junction left unmatched. CDR1 and CDR2 from the germline V gene are LNHDA and SQIVND (reference sequence). The sequence was obtained from a female donor with multiple sclerosis, enrolled in a pregnancy study. Sequences were derived from CD4+ T cells from peripheral blood mononuclear cells, sampled in the first trimester of pregnancy. The chain is built from TRBV19 and TRBJ1-6, with TRBD1 matching 9 bases. CDR3 DNA: TGTGCCAGTAGTTCCTGGACAGGGGATAGTTCACCCCTCCACTTT. As protein: CASSSWTGDSSPLHF.